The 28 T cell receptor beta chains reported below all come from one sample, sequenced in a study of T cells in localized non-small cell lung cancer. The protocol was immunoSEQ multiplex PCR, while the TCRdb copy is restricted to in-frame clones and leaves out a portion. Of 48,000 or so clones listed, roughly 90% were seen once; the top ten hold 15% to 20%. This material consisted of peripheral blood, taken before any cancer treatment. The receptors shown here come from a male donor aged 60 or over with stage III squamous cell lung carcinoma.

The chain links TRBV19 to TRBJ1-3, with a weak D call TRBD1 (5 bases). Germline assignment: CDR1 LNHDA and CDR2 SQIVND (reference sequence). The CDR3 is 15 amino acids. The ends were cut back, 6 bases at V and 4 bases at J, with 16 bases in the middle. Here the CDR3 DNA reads TGTGCCAGTAGCCCTTTACGGGGCCGGGGAAACACCATATATTTT. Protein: CASSPLRGRGNTIYF.

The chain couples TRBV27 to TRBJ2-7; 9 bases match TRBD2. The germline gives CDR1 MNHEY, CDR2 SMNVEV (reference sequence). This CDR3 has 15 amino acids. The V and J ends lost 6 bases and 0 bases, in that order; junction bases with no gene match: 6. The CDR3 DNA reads TGTGCCAGCAGGTTTAGCGGGGGCCCCTCCTACGAGCAGTACTTC. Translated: CASRFSGGPSYEQYF.

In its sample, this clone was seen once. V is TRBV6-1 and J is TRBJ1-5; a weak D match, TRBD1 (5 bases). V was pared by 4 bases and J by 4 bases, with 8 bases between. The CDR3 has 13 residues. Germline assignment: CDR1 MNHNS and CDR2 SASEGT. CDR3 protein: CASSVQGNQPQHF. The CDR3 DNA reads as TGTGCCAGCAGTGTTCAGGGAAATCAGCCCCAGCATTTT.

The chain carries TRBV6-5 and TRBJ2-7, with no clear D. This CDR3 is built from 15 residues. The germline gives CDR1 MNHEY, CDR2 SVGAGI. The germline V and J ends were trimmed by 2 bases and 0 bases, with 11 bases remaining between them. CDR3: CASSYGGESSYEQYF. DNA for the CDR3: TGTGCCAGCAGTTACGGCGGAGAGAGCTCCTACGAGCAGTACTTC.

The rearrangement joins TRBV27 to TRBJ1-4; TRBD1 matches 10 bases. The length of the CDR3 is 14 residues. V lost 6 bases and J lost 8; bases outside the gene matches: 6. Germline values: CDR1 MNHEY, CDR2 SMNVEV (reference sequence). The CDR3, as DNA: TGTGCCAGCAGAAGACAGGGGGCGAGAGAAAAACTGTTTTTT. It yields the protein CASRRQGAREKLFF.

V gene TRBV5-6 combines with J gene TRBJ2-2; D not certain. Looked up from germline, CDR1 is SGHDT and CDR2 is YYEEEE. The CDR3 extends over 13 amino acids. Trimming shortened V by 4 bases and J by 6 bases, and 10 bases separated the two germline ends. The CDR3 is CASSPTGSGELFF. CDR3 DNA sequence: TGTGCCAGCAGCCCCACTGGGTCCGGGGAGCTGTTTTTT.

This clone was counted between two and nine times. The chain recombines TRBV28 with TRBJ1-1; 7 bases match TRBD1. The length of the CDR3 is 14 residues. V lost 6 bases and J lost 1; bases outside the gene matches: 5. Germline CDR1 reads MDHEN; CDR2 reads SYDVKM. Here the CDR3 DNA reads TGTGCCAGCAGGACGGGACAGAGGAACACTGAAGCTTTCTTT. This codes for CASRTGQRNTEAFF.

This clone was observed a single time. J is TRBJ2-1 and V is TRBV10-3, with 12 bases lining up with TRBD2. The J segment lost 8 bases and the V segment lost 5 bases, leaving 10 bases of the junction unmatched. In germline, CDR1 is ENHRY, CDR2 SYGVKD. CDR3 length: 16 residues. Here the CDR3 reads CAISKPSGGAVDEQFF. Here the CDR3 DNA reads TGTGCCATCAGTAAACCTAGCGGGGGGGCAGTCGATGAGCAGTTCTTC.

CDR3 protein: CASLGGVNTEAFF. The CDR3 DNA reads TGTGCCAGCTTAGGAGGAGTGAACACTGAAGCTTTCTTT. The rearrangement joins TRBV18 to TRBJ1-1; D is undetermined. Germline V gene sequence: CDR1 KGHSH, CDR2 LQKENI. CDR3 length: 13 residues. V dropped 7 bases and J dropped 0 bases, with 9 bases sitting between them.

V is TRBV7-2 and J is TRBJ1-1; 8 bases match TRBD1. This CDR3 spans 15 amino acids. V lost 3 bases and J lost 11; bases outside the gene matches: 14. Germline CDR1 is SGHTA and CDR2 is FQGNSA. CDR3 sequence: CASSFDPGQVGVAFF. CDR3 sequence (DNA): TGTGCCAGCAGCTTTGATCCGGGACAGGTAGGAGTGGCTTTCTTT. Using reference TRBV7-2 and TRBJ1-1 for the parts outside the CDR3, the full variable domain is GAGVSQSPSNKVTEKGKDVELRCDPISGHTALYWYRQSLGQGLEFLIYFQGNSAPDKSGLPSDRFSAERTGGSVSTLTIQRTQQEDSAVYLCASSFDPGQVGVAFFGQGTRLTVV.

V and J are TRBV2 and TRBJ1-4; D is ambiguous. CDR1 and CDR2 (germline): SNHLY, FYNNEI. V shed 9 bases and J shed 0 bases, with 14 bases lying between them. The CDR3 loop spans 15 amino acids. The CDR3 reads CASSALGATNEKLFF. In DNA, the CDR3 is TGTGCCAGTTCTGCGTTAGGCGCAACTAATGAAAAACTGTTTTTT.

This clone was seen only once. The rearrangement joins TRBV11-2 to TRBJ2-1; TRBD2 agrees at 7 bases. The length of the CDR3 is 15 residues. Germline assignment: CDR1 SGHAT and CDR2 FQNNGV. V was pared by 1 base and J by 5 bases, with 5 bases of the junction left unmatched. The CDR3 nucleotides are TGTGCCAGCAGCTTAGGTGAAGCGGGGCACAATGAGCAGTTCTTC. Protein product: CASSLGEAGHNEQFF.

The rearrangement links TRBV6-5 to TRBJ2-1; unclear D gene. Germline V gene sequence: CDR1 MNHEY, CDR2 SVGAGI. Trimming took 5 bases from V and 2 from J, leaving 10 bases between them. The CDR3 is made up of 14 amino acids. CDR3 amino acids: CASSLRVPYNEQFF. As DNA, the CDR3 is TGTGCCAGCAGTCTGAGAGTACCCTACAATGAGCAGTTCTTC.

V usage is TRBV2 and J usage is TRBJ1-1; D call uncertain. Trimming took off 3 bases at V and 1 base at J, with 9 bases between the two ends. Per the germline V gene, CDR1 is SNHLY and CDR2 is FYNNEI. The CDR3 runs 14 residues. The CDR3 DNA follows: TGTGCCAGCAGTGAGTTGACGGCGAACACTGAAGCTTTCTTT. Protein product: CASSELTANTEAFF.

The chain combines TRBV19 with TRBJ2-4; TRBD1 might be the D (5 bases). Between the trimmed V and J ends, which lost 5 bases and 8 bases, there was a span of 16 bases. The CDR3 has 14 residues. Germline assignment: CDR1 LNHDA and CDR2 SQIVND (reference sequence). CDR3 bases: TGTGCCAGTAGTCCAGACCCAGGGTTCGACATTCAGTACTTC. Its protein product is CASSPDPGFDIQYF.

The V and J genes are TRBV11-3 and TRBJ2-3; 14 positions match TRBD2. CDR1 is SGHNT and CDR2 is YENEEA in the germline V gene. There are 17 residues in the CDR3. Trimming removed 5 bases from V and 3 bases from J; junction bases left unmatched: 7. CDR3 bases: TGTGCCAGCAGCGCGGGACTAGCGGGAGACGGGACAGATACGCAGTATTTT. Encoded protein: CASSAGLAGDGTDTQYF.

CDR3 sequence (DNA): TGTGCCAGCAGTCCCGGGTCCGGGGCCAACGTCCTGACTTTC. Translating gives CASSPGSGANVLTF. V gene TRBV6-4 combines with J gene TRBJ2-6; no reliable D call. The CDR3 is 14 residues long. The germline V gene encodes CDR1 MRHNA and CDR2 SNTAGT. V lost 5 bases to trimming and J lost 4 bases, with 9 bases between them.

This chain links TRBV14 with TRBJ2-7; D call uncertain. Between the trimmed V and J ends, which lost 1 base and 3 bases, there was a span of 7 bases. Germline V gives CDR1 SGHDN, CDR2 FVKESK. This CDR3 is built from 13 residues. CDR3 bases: TGTGCCAGCAGCCAAGTGGACGGCTACGAGCAGTACTTC. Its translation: CASSQVDGYEQYF.

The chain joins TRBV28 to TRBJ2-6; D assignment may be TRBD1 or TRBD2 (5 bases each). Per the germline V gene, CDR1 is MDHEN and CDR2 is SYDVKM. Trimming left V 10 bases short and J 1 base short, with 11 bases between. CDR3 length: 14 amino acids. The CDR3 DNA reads TGTGCCACTACCGGGGCATCTGGGGCCAACGTCCTGACTTTC. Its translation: CATTGASGANVLTF.

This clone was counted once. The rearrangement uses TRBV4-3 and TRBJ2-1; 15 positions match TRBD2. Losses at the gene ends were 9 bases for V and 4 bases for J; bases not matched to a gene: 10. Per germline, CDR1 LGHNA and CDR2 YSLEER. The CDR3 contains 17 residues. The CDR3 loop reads CASSTGLAGGGYNEQFF. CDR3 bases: TGCGCCAGTTCCACGGGACTAGCGGGGGGAGGTTACAATGAGCAGTTCTTC.

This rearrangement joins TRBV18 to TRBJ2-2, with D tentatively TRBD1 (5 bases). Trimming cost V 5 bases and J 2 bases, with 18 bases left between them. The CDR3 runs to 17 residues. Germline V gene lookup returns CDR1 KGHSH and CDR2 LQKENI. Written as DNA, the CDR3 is TGTGCCAGCTCAGTGACCAATCCCAGGGAAAACACCGGGGAGCTGTTTTTT. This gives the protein CASSVTNPRENTGELFF.

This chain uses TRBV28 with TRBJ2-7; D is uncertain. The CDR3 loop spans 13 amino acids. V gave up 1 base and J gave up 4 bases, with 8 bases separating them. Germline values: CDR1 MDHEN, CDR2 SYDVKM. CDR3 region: CASSLYPGYEQYF. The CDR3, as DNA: TGTGCCAGCAGTTTATACCCAGGATACGAGCAGTACTTC. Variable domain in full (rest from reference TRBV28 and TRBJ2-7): DVKVTQSSRYLVKRTGEKVFLECVQDMDHENMFWYRQDPGLGLRLIYFSYDVKMKEKGDIPEGYSVSREKKERFSLILESASTNQTSMYLCASSLYPGYEQYFGPGTRLTVT.

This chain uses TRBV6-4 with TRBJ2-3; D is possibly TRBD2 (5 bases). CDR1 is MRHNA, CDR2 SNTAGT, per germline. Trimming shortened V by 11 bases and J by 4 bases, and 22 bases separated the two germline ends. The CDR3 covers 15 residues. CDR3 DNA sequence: TGTGCCCATCTCGTGCACCGGGGAACAGCAGATACGCAGTATTTT. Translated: CAHLVHRGTADTQYF.

CDR3 sequence: CASTYNWPRTDTQYF. DNA for the CDR3: TGTGCCAGCACCTATAATTGGCCTCGCACAGATACGCAGTATTTT. V gene TRBV7-7 combines with J gene TRBJ2-3; D not resolved. The CDR3 loop spans 15 amino acids. Per germline, CDR1 SSHAT and CDR2 FNYEAQ (reference sequence). V dropped 7 bases and J dropped 1 base, with 15 bases sitting between them.

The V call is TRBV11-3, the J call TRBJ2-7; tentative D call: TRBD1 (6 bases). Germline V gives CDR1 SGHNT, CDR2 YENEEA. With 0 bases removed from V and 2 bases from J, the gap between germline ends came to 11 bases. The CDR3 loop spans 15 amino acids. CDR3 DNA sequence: TGTGCCAGCAGCTTAGATGGGACACCACCCTACGAGCAGTACTTC. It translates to CASSLDGTPPYEQYF.

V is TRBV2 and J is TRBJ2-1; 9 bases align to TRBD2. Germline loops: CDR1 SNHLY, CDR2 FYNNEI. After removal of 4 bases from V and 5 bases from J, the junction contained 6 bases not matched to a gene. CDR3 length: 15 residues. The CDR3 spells CASSAGGRADNEQFF. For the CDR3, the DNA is TGTGCCAGCAGTGCTGGCGGGAGGGCCGACAATGAGCAGTTCTTC.

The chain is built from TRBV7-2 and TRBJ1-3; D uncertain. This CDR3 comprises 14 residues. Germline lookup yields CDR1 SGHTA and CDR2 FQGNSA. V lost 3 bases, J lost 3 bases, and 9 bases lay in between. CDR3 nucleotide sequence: TGTGCCAGCAGCTTTTCCTGGGATGGAAACACCATATATTTT. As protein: CASSFSWDGNTIYF.

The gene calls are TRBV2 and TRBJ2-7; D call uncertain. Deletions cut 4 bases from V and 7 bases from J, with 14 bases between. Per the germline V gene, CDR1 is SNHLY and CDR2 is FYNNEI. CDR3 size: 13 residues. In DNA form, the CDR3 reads TGTGCCAGCAGTGTATCGTTTTCGGGTGAGCAGTACTTC. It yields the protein CASSVSFSGEQYF.